This record covers a single T cell receptor (beta chain). Its target antigen remains unknown. No base-level quality is on record; no much larger clone is a single base apart. V is pared back by 1 base and J by 3 bases, with 7 bases lying between the germline termini. From its cysteine to its phenylalanine, the CDR3 spans 13 amino acids. Just the 39-base CDR3 DNA is kept, in frame starting at base 1. CDR1 and CDR2, per the germline V gene, are MGHRA and YSYEKL. The record originates from a study of blood T cell repertoires in COVID-19 (dated by TCRdb to the early 2020s). About the full investigation: The collaborator samples originated in the United States, Italy and Spain and spanned the acute and convalescent phases of COVID-19. The material from the prospective study consisted of cDNA or gDNA derived from T cells, B-cell-depleted T cells, or PBMCs. The dataset comprised deeply sampled blood TCRbeta repertoires from subjects exposed to, actively infected with, or recovered from COVID-19. The repertoires were released in a freely available public database meant as a resource for research on the immune response to SARS-CoV-2. Samples came from the ongoing ImmuneRACE study (first 160 participants) plus 1,254 subjects from 6 global collaborators. The sample metadata nearly always contained a de-identified subject ID, COVID-19 status, age in years and sex. Where HLA class I and class II types were available, the types were taken from metadata supplied by the sample provider, not from assay-based typing.

TCRbeta CDR3 regions were amplified from genomic DNA using the immunoSEQ Assay, a bias-controlled multiplex PCR. Turning to the authors' computational methods: Within the assay, amplification of reference gene primers was used to estimate how many nucleated cells each sample contained. Sequence reads were collapsed and filtered to measure the absolute abundance of every unique TCRbeta CDR3 rearrangement. Productive Simpson clonality was computed per sample as the square root of Simpson's diversity index over productive rearrangements. The table comes from immuneACCESS by way of TCRdb, which keeps in-frame sequences with V and J called. Part of the clones is missing from these tables; in studies checked, under half for an unresolved V gene and the rest for unknown reasons. That table furnishes V, J and clone size, whereas the DNA furnished D and trimming. Recorded for this sample are about 130,000 clones; less than 85% of them occurred a single time. 12% of the sample goes to the ten largest clones.

Each collaborating institution followed its own protocols to collect whole blood in K2EDTA tubes. For TCRbeta analysis, collaborators shipped samples in one of three forms: frozen whole blood, isolated PBMCs, or DNA extracted from either of those sample types. The paper's findings and limits, for the study overall: The quantity of clinical and demographic metadata differed by source and by participant and was supplied without curation.

Sequenced sample: peripheral blood. The chain is encoded by TRBV4-1 joined to TRBJ2-7, with the D gene not confidently named. The sequence was collected from a woman between 55 and 75 years old with acute or convalescent COVID-19. This receptor has the CDR3 CASSQAENYEQYF. The nucleotides are TGCGCCAGCAGCCAAGCGGAGAACTACGAGCAGTACTTC.